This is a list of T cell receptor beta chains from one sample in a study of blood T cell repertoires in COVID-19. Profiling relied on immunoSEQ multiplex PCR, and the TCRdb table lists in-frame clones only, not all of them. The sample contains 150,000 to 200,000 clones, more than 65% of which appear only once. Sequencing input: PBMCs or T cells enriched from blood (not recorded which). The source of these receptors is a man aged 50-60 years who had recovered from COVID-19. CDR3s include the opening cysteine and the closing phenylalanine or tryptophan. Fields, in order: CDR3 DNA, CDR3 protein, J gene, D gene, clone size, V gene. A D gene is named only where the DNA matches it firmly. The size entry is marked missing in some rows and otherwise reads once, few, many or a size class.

TGTGCCAGCAGTTTACCGGACAGGGTAGGGTACGAGCAGTACTTC CASSLPDRVGYEQYF TRBJ2-7 TRBD1 once TRBV27
TGTGCCCTGGCTAGCGGGGGGGTCAATGAGCAGTTCTTC CALASGGVNEQFF TRBJ2-1 TRBD2 - TRBV30
TGTGCCAGCTGGACAGGGATGAACACTGAAGCTTTCTTT CASWTGMNTEAFF TRBJ1-1 TRBD1 - TRBV28
TGTGCCAGCAGCTTGTTCAGGGACCAAGAGACCCAGTACTTC CASSLFRDQETQYF TRBJ2-5 - - TRBV5-4
TGCAGCGTTTTTTTTGGCGCGTCCCCGGGAAAACTGTTTTTT CSVFFGASPGKLFF TRBJ1-4 - - TRBV29-1
TGTGCCAGTAGTATAGATGCAGGCGGGGGCTACACCTTC CASSIDAGGGYTF TRBJ1-2 - - TRBV19
TGTGCCAGTAGTCAAGGGCGGGGTAGCACAGATACGCAGTATTTT CASSQGRGSTDTQYF TRBJ2-3 - - TRBV19
TGTGCCAGCAGTGAATTGTGGGGTGAGGGTGGGGAGACCCAGTACTTC CASSELWGEGGETQYF TRBJ2-5 - - TRBV25-1
TGTGCCAGCAGTGACAGGGTGATCGAGAATCAGCCCCAGCATTTT CASSDRVIENQPQHF TRBJ1-5 TRBD1 - TRBV28
TGTGCCAGCAGCCGTCGGGGAGTTTCACCCCTCCACTTT CASSRRGVSPLHF TRBJ1-6 - - TRBV3-1/TRBV3-2
TGTGCCAGCAGCTTGACATCGTACAAATACAATGAGCAGTTCTTC CASSLTSYKYNEQFF TRBJ2-1 - - TRBV7-9
TGCGCCAGCAGCTTGGGCGGGACAGGAGGGGAAAAACTGTTTTTT CASSLGGTGGEKLFF TRBJ1-4 TRBD1 - TRBV5-1
TGCGCCAGCAGCGGGACACCTTATGGCTACACCTTC CASSGTPYGYTF TRBJ1-2 - - TRBV4-1
TGCGCCAGCAGCTTGGTAGGAGGGGGCGCTGGGGCCAACGTCCTGACTTTC CASSLVGGGAGANVLTF TRBJ2-6 - - TRBV5-1
TGCGCCAGCAGGGAACTAGCGGGGGGTAGGGATGAGCAGTTCTTC CASRELAGGRDEQFF TRBJ2-1 TRBD2 - TRBV10-2
TGTGCCAGCAGCCAAGGCGCAGGGTCCCTCTATGGCTACACCTTC CASSQGAGSLYGYTF TRBJ1-2 - once TRBV3-1/TRBV3-2
TGTGCCAGCAAACCGGACCGGGGCTATAATTCACCCCTCCACTTT CASKPDRGYNSPLHF TRBJ1-6 - - TRBV19
TGTGCCAGCAGCCCTCCGGGACAGGGGGCCGACTCTGGAAACACCATATATTTT CASSPPGQGADSGNTIYF TRBJ1-3 TRBD1 - TRBV7-9
TGCGCCAGCAGCGAGGGACAGCTACCTAACACTGAAGCTTTCTTT CASSEGQLPNTEAFF TRBJ1-1 TRBD1 - TRBV5-1
TGTGCCAGCAGTTTAGTAGGACAGATTCAAGAGACCCAGTACTTC CASSLVGQIQETQYF TRBJ2-5 - few TRBV28
TGTGCCAGCTCACCTGGGGCAGGACGAATGAACACTGAAGCTTTCTTT CASSPGAGRMNTEAFF TRBJ1-1 - - TRBV18
TGTGCCTATGCGGCCAGGGCCTCACCCCTCCACTTT CAYAARASPLHF TRBJ1-6 - - TRBV28
TGTGCCAGCAGCCAAGGAGTATCAGGGGGCGACTATGGCTACACCTTC CASSQGVSGGDYGYTF TRBJ1-2 TRBD1 - TRBV14
TGTGCCAGCAGCACGACAGTTGGCGAAAAACTGTTTTTT CASSTTVGEKLFF TRBJ1-4 - - TRBV7-8
TGTGCCAGCAGCATGACCTGGACAGGGAGCTCCTACAATGAGCAGTTCTTC CASSMTWTGSSYNEQFF TRBJ2-1 TRBD1 - TRBV5-5
TGTGCCAGCTCACCAGCAGGTAACACTGAAGCTTTCTTT CASSPAGNTEAFF TRBJ1-1 - - TRBV18
TGTGCCAGCAGCCAAGATCCGGGCTCTGGAAACACCATATATTTT CASSQDPGSGNTIYF TRBJ1-3 - - TRBV14
TGTGCCAGCAGTTTACGCCAAGAGACCCAGTACTTC CASSLRQETQYF TRBJ2-5 - - TRBV12-3/TRBV12-4
TGTGCCAGCAGCCAAGACGGGGATGGCGGGGGCCCCGGGGAGCTGTTTTTT CASSQDGDGGGPGELFF TRBJ2-2 - few TRBV4-2
TGTGCCAGCAATCCGGGACAGGGATACACTGAAGCTTTCTTT CASNPGQGYTEAFF TRBJ1-1 TRBD1 few TRBV7-8
TGCGCCAGCAGCCCCGGGACTGACACGGGCGAGCAGTACTTC CASSPGTDTGEQYF TRBJ2-7 - - TRBV5-1
TGTGCCAGCAGCCTCGGGGGGGGGACCAATGGCTACACCTTC CASSLGGGTNGYTF TRBJ1-2 - - TRBV7-2
TGTGCCAGCAGAGAACAGGGGGTGGCGACCACCGGGGAGCTGTTTTTT CASREQGVATTGELFF TRBJ2-2 TRBD1 once TRBV27
TGTGCCTGCTCGCCCCGACTAGCGGGGGGGCCCAGCACAGATACGCAGTATTTT CACSPRLAGGPSTDTQYF TRBJ2-3 TRBD2 once TRBV14
TGTGCCAGCAGCAAAGCGCAGTCGGGAGGAGGGAACACTGAAGCTTTCTTT CASSKAQSGGGNTEAFF TRBJ1-1 - - TRBV21-1
TGTGCCTGGAGTGTTCTCCAGACCCAGTACTTC CAWSVLQTQYF TRBJ2-5 - few TRBV30